One sample yielded the 15 T cell receptor beta chains listed below, sequenced in a study of post-analysis software for immune sequencing data (dated by TCRdb to the mid-2010s). The protocol used for the library was PCR. Data came from an Illumina HiSeq 2500. Unique molecular identifiers were incorporated into TCR beta cDNA libraries to reduce PCR and sequencing biases. Starting from the raw public reads, TCRdb applied fastp trimming at Q25, assembled clones with MiXCR and retained in-frame beta chains. For every CDR3 protein sequence, its rows merge into one entry that carries the most common genes and DNA. The sample table shows 740,000 or so distinct CDR3 sequences, and under 70% are seen once. 4.6% of the sample is held by the ten biggest clonotypes. No cognate antigen is known for these TCRs. General study outcomes and caveats: A handful of TRBV segments, including TRBV5-6, TRBV5-1 and TRBV20-1, were significantly more frequent in patients than controls.

Sequencing input: blood. Receptors originate from a girl between 10 and 17 years old with multiple sclerosis.

The V gene is TRBV12-3 or TRBV12-4, the J gene TRBJ1-6, with D hard to call. V lost 10 bases to trimming and J lost 7 bases, with 8 bases between them. The CDR3 covers 11 residues. The CDR3 nucleotides are TGTGCCACCGGAGGGAATTCACCCCTCCACTTT. This sequence encodes CATGGNSPLHF.

The gene calls are TRBV5-1 and TRBJ2-1; D may correspond to TRBD1 or TRBD2 (5 bases each). The ends were cut back, 4 bases at V and 3 bases at J, with 17 bases in the middle. CDR1 and CDR2 (germline): SGHRS, YFSETQ. The CDR3 sequence is 16 residues long. Here the CDR3 reads CASSKFGTELYNEQFF. For the CDR3, the DNA is TGCGCCAGCAGCAAGTTCGGGACCGAACTCTACAATGAGCAGTTCTTC.

The CDR3 region is CASSAPGLAGIDTQYF. In nucleotides, the CDR3 is TGTGCCAGCAGCGCACCGGGACTAGCGGGGATAGATACGCAGTATTTT. The chain is built from TRBV5-4 and TRBJ2-3; 13 nucleotides align to TRBD2. The V segment lost 4 bases and the J segment 5 bases; nucleotides outside the gene matches: 7. The length of the CDR3 is 16 residues. Germline V gene sequence: CDR1 SGHNT, CDR2 YYREEE (reference sequence).

V is TRBV20-1 and J is TRBJ2-3; perhaps TRBD1 as D (6 bases). The germline V and J ends were trimmed by 6 bases and 2 bases, with 9 bases remaining between them. CDR1 and CDR2 from the germline V gene are DFQATT and SNEGSKA (reference sequence). This CDR3 comprises 12 residues. The CDR3 DNA follows: TGCAGTGCGTACAGGGACACAGATACGCAGTATTTT. Its protein product is CSAYRDTDTQYF.

Note on this clonotype: The germline gene is not matched at one end of the junction; a read error may be the cause. The rearrangement links TRBV7-2 to TRBJ2-1, with 9 bases that match TRBD2. The CDR3 length is 17 residues. Germline values: CDR1 SGHTA, CDR2 FQGNSA. The CDR3 loop reads CASSRGRGAISYNGQFF. CDR3 sequence (DNA): TGTGCCAGCAGCCGCGGGAGGGGGGCAATTTCCTACAATGGGCAGTTCTTC.

The CDR3 here is CASGQPGGGEKLFF. CDR3 DNA: TGCGCCAGCGGCCAACCGGGAGGAGGTGAAAAACTGTTTTTT. J is TRBJ1-4 and V is TRBV5-1; D gene ambiguous. The CDR3 spans 14 residues. Per germline, CDR1 SGHRS and CDR2 YFSETQ. V was pared by 7 bases and J by 7 bases, with 17 bases between.

This clonotype was observed a few times. V gene TRBV7-2 combines with J gene TRBJ2-7; no clear D. V was clipped by 3 bases and J by 5 bases, with 14 bases between them. CDR1 and CDR2 (germline): SGHTA, FQGNSA. The CDR3 has 14 residues. The chain's CDR3 is CASSLPVSINEQYF. The CDR3 DNA follows: TGTGCCAGCAGCTTGCCGGTTTCTATCAACGAGCAGTACTTC. The entire variable domain, with the rest obtained from reference TRBV7-2 and TRBJ2-7, is as follows: GAGVSQSPSNKVTEKGKDVELRCDPISGHTALYWYRQSLGQGLEFLIYFQGNSAPDKSGLPSDRFSAERTGGSVSTLTIQRTQQEDSAVYLCASSLPVSINEQYFGPGTRLTVT.

V usage is TRBV12-5 and J usage is TRBJ2-5; a possible D gene is TRBD1 (5 bases). The end of the DNA aligns better with TRBJ2-7, so the J call may be wrong. The CDR3 extends over 13 amino acids. The V gene's germline CDR1 is LGHNT and CDR2 FRNRAP. The DNA of the CDR3 is TGTGCTAGTGGTTTGGTACAAGGGGACGAGCAGTACTTC. The encoded protein is CASGLVQGDEQYF.

The chain employs TRBV29-1 and TRBJ2-1; D gene uncertain. CDR1 SQVTM and CDR2 ANQGSEA come from the germline V gene. Trimming stripped 2 bases from V and 0 bases from J, with 8 bases between. This CDR3 region has 14 residues. The chain's CDR3 is CSVEWWISYNEQFF. For the CDR3, the DNA is TGCAGCGTTGAATGGTGGATCTCCTACAATGAGCAGTTCTTC.

This chain connects TRBV30 to TRBJ2-4; D possibly uses TRBD1 or TRBD2 (5 bases each). The assigned J gene may be wrong: the sequence end matches TRBJ2-7 better. The CDR3 has 13 amino acids. CDR1 is GTSNPN, CDR2 SVGIG, per germline (reference sequence). The CDR3 reads CAWSPGSTGEQYF. CDR3 bases: TGTGCCTGGAGTCCGGGGAGTACAGGCGAGCAGTACTTC.

This chain connects TRBV27 to TRBJ2-1, with 9 bases aligning to TRBD1. The CDR3 totals 16 residues. V gave up 5 bases and J gave up 10 bases; unmatched junction bases: 15. Per germline, CDR1 MNHEY and CDR2 SMNVEV (reference sequence). CDR3 loop: CASSPKQGAFSYEQFF. The CDR3, as DNA: TGTGCCAGCAGTCCCAAACAGGGGGCGTTTTCCTACGAGCAGTTCTTC.

The J gene is TRBJ1-4, the V gene TRBV6-1; tentatively, D is TRBD1 (6 bases). This CDR3 has 17 residues. Germline lookup yields CDR1 MNHNS and CDR2 SASEGT. Trimming shortened V by 5 bases and J by 10 bases, and 26 bases separated the two germline ends. CDR3 residues: CASSRPGQGRSLGKLFF. CDR3 coding DNA: TGTGCCAGCAGTAGACCTGGTCAGGGGCGAAGTTTGGGAAAACTGTTTTTT.

This clonotype has more than one count but fewer than ten. This chain uses TRBV7-9 with TRBJ2-6, with TRBD1 matching 9 bases. Per germline, CDR1 SEHNR and CDR2 FQNEAQ (reference sequence). V gave up 1 base and J gave up 0 bases; unmatched junction bases: 10. The CDR3 length is 20 residues. CDR3 residues: CASSLDLLRDRASGANVLTF. Here the CDR3 DNA reads TGTGCCAGCAGCTTAGATCTCCTCCGGGACAGGGCCTCTGGGGCCAACGTCCTGACTTTC.

The CDR3 here is CASSPGRTPLYNEQFF. The CDR3 bases are TGCGCCAGCAGCCCCGGACGTACCCCTCTCTACAATGAGCAGTTCTTC. The chain has TRBV5-1 and TRBJ2-1, with no clear D. The germline V gene encodes CDR1 SGHRS and CDR2 YFSETQ. Trimming removed 4 bases at V and 3 bases at J, with 17 bases between. This CDR3 contains 16 residues.

The V and J genes are TRBV6-1 and TRBJ2-1; unclear D gene. This CDR3 region has 15 residues. V lost 4 bases and J 6 bases, leaving 16 bases between the germline ends. Germline V CDR1 and CDR2: MNHNS, SASEGT. The CDR3 DNA reads as TGTGCCAGCAGTGGGCAGAGTGTCGGCCTCAATGAGCAGTTCTTC. This encodes CASSGQSVGLNEQFF.